Reported below is one TCR beta chain. Its antigen is still unknown. Germline CDR1 is MDHEN and CDR2 is SYDVKM. V lost 7 bases to trimming and J lost 4 bases, with 14 bases between them. The CDR3 has 14 amino acids. Using immunoSEQ multiplex PCR, the repertoire was profiled, and TCRdb retains in-frame clones only, with some absent. The sample includes 65,000 to 85,000 clones, 80% to 95% of them seen just once. The data originate from a study of lymphopenia after photon versus proton radiotherapy. Broader study findings: Authors raise, but do not show, better survival with proton therapy. After lymphocyte nadir, photon-treated repertoires showed oligoclonal expansion, especially CD8+ Temra. Photon-treated patients lost naive T cells and TCR diversity; proton-treated stayed stable. Larger post-nadir TCR diversity loss correlated inversely with survival in deceased patients.

The source material was peripheral blood, sampled from a patient treated with photon-based radiotherapy. The J gene is TRBJ1-3, the V gene TRBV28, with D tentatively TRBD1 (5 bases). The TCR was taken from a woman aged 40 to 50 with cholangiocarcinoma. The DNA for the CDR3 is TGTGCCAGCACCAGTTTCGCAGGGGGAAACACCATATATTTT. Translated, it gives CASTSFAGGNTIYF.